This TCR beta chain was profiled in a study of cytomegalovirus exposure and HLA in healthy donors. Study-level findings and limits: In a later analysis, donors in an Asian-associated ancestry cluster reportedly had fewer N-insertions in productive TCRs than the cohort mean. One cluster of highly shared sequence variants probably arose as a sequencing artifact. Most CMV-associated TCR beta chains appeared HLA-restricted in a later analysis.

13 Jbeta primers and 60 Vbeta primers were used for the PCR. This table comes from immunoSEQ multiplex PCR, and its TCRdb copy is limited to in-frame clones, with some not included. The table records fewer than 100,000 clones, around four fifths of them present only once. The sample holds one count of this clone. Antigen specificity is unknown. The germline V gene has CDR1 KGHSH and CDR2 LQKENI. The CDR3 sequence is 13 residues long. V was shortened by 4 bases and J by 5 bases, with 12 bases between the two germline ends. The receptor's source is a male donor in good health and CMV-seropositive. V usage is TRBV18 and J usage is TRBJ2-7; D unclear. Sequencing was done on a sample of PBMCs. CDR3 amino acids: CASSLTSLHEQYF. CDR3 nucleotides: TGTGCCAGCTCACTGACATCGCTCCACGAGCAGTACTTC.